This note documents a single T cell receptor beta chain sequence. Germline values: CDR1 MGHRA, CDR2 YSYEKL. The CDR3 loop spans 15 amino acids. With 1 base removed from V and 1 base from J, the gap between germline ends came to 10 bases. These data originate in a study of blood T cell repertoires in COVID-19. As for the study in general: In each case, the material was cDNA or gDNA derived from T cells, B-cell-depleted T cells, or PBMCs.

The repertoire was sequenced with immunoSEQ multiplex PCR; TCRdb's copy has only in-frame clones and lacks some. Of more than 300,000 clones in the sample, 65% to 90% were seen once. The chain joins TRBV4-1 to TRBJ1-1; perhaps TRBD1 as D (6 bases). The sequence was obtained from a man between 25 and 39 years old who had recovered from COVID-19. Specimen: PBMCs or T cells enriched from blood (not recorded which). The DNA for the CDR3 is TGCGCCAGCAGCCAAGGGAAACAGGGGAACACTGAAGCTTTCTTT. Its protein product is CASSQGKQGNTEAFF.